Following are 30 T cell receptor beta chains from one sample sequenced in a study of blood T cells in healthy people across ages. A second 7 to 11 cycle PCR used barcoded and J-beta primers. TCRdb independently ran MiXCR on the 5' RACE reads; one entry per CDR3 protein. The data hold 600,000 or so distinct CDR3 sequences, with roughly 48% observed a single time. The material sequenced was blood. These receptors all come from a man older than 75 in good health.

The V and J genes are TRBV12-3 or TRBV12-4 and TRBJ1-2; 8 nucleotides align to TRBD1. The V and J ends lost 5 bases and 12 bases, in that order; junction bases with no gene match: 5. This CDR3 has 11 amino acids. CDR3 bases: TGTGCCAGCAGTCTCGACAGGGGACACACCTTC. Protein sequence: CASSLDRGHTF.

The gene calls are TRBV7-2 and TRBJ1-1; D perhaps matches TRBD1 (6 bases). Trimming shortened V by 6 bases and J by 1 base, and 18 bases separated the two germline ends. The CDR3 extends over 16 amino acids. Looked up from germline, CDR1 is SGHTA and CDR2 is FQGNSA. The CDR3 nucleotides read TGTGCCAGCAGACTCGATGGGGGGGCTAAGAACACTGAAGCTTTCTTT. Protein: CASRLDGGAKNTEAFF.

There are many counts of this clonotype. The genes are TRBV20-1 and TRBJ2-1, with 11 bases aligning to TRBD2. V lost 5 bases and J lost 4; bases outside the gene matches: 7. The CDR3 extends over 15 amino acids. CDR1 is DFQATT, CDR2 SNEGSKA, per germline (reference sequence). CDR3: CSALGLAERYNEQFF. DNA of the CDR3: TGCAGTGCTCTGGGACTAGCGGAGCGATACAATGAGCAGTTCTTC.

The chain links TRBV5-1 to TRBJ2-3, with TRBD2 matching 8 bases. With 0 bases clipped from V and 6 bases from J, the junction kept 6 bases outside the gene matches. Germline lookup yields CDR1 SGHRS and CDR2 YFSETQ. This CDR3 contains 15 residues. The CDR3 DNA sequence: TGCGCCAGCAGCTTGGGTATTAGCGGGGACGATACGCAGTATTTT. Protein sequence: CASSLGISGDDTQYF.

The chain has TRBV25-1 and TRBJ2-4; 8 bases agree with TRBD2. Germline trimming cut 8 bases from V and 7 bases from J; bases unmatched to any gene: 13. The CDR3 loop spans 15 amino acids. Germline CDR1 MGHDK, CDR2 SYGVNS. The CDR3 loop is CASGPPASGSNIQYF. The CDR3 region has the DNA TGTGCCAGCGGTCCCCCGGCTAGCGGGTCCAACATTCAGTACTTC.

Only a few counts were recorded for this clonotype. The chain is built from TRBV20-1 and TRBJ2-5; no definite D call. There are 14 residues in the CDR3. V lost 3 bases, J lost 0 bases, and 11 bases lay in between. The germline gives CDR1 DFQATT, CDR2 SNEGSKA (reference sequence). Here the CDR3 DNA reads TGCAGTGCTAGTTACAGTCGGTACCAAGAGACCCAGTACTTC. This gives the protein CSASYSRYQETQYF.

A few counts support this clonotype. J is TRBJ1-1 and V is TRBV6-2 or TRBV6-3; D not certain. Trimming removed 8 bases from V and 1 base from J, with 11 bases in between. This CDR3 is built from 13 residues. Germline loops: CDR1 MNHEY, CDR2 SVGEGT. The CDR3 coding sequence is TGTGCCAGCGTTTTGCCCCCGAACACTGAAGCTTTCTTT. Translated: CASVLPPNTEAFF.

The chain employs TRBV20-1 and TRBJ2-7; TRBD2 aligns across 9 bases. The CDR3 has 14 amino acids. Per the germline V gene, CDR1 is DFQATT and CDR2 is SNEGSKA (reference sequence). The trim removed 6 bases at V and 3 bases at J, leaving 9 bases unmatched. The DNA for the CDR3 is TGCAGTGCACAGCCTAGCGGGACGGACTACGAGCAGTACTTC. Translation: CSAQPSGTDYEQYF.

This clonotype was counted ten times or more. The J gene is TRBJ2-1, the V gene TRBV6-5; D remains ambiguous. With 4 bases removed from V and 5 bases from J, the gap between germline ends came to 9 bases. This CDR3 has 13 residues. Germline V gene lookup returns CDR1 MNHEY and CDR2 SVGAGI. The CDR3 sequence: CASSSYDDNEQFF. DNA of the CDR3: TGTGCCAGCAGTTCCTATGACGACAATGAGCAGTTCTTC.

Remarks on this clonotype: Germline and junction disagree at one end, which may indicate a read error. The rearrangement uses TRBV10-3 and TRBJ2-3; 9 bases are a match to TRBD1. The CDR3 contains 13 residues. Germline-derived CDR1 and CDR2 are ENHRY and SYGVKD. The CDR3, as DNA: TGTACCATCAGGGACAGGGTCGCAGATACGCAGTATTTT. Residues: CTIRDRVADTQYF.

This clonotype was recorded only once. The chain is built from TRBV7-2 and TRBJ2-3, with TRBD2 matching over 9 bases. Trimming removed 2 bases from V and 6 bases from J; junction bases left unmatched: 6. The CDR3 has 15 amino acids. Per the germline V gene, CDR1 is SGHTA and CDR2 is FQGNSA. The CDR3 loop reads CASSLQRGATDTQYF. The CDR3 region has the DNA TGTGCCAGCAGCTTACAGCGGGGGGCCACGGATACGCAGTATTTT. The full variable domain, its missing parts supplied by reference TRBV7-2 and TRBJ2-3, is GAGVSQSPSNKVTEKGKDVELRCDPISGHTALYWYRQSLGQGLEFLIYFQGNSAPDKSGLPSDRFSAERTGGSVSTLTIQRTQQEDSAVYLCASSLQRGATDTQYFGPGTRLTVL.

V gene TRBV9 combines with J gene TRBJ1-1; 10 bases fit TRBD1. Germline loops: CDR1 SGDLS, CDR2 YYNGEE. Losses at the gene ends were 0 bases for V and 6 bases for J; bases not matched to a gene: 5. The CDR3 extends over 15 amino acids. The CDR3 region has the DNA TGTGCCAGCAGCGTAGACGGGACAGGGGACGCTGAAGCTTTCTTT. It encodes CASSVDGTGDAEAFF.

This clonotype was counted many times. This rearrangement joins TRBV6-5 to TRBJ2-1; D is unclear. In germline, CDR1 is MNHEY, CDR2 SVGAGI. The V and J ends lost 1 base and 8 bases respectively, with 3 bases between them. This CDR3 is 11 amino acids long. Here the CDR3 DNA reads TGTGCCAGCAGTTACTTGGATGAGCAGTTCTTC. It yields the protein CASSYLDEQFF.

The chain is built from TRBV7-2 and TRBJ2-5; D is perhaps TRBD1 (5 bases). The CDR3 runs to 14 residues. The ends were cut back, 3 bases at V and 8 bases at J, with 16 bases in the middle. The germline gives CDR1 SGHTA, CDR2 FQGNSA. The CDR3 DNA reads TGTGCCAGCAGCTTTATGGGGCTTGGTCGAACCCAGTACTTC. Translation: CASSFMGLGRTQYF.

This clonotype was seen once. The chain has TRBV7-2 and TRBJ2-1, with D uncertain. This CDR3 is built from 15 residues. The V end lost 5 bases, the J end lost 0 bases, and 11 bases lay between the germline ends. Germline V gives CDR1 SGHTA, CDR2 FQGNSA. Written as DNA, the CDR3 is TGTGCCAGCAGCCCTGGGTCTGCCTCCTACAATGAGCAGTTCTTC. This gives the protein CASSPGSASYNEQFF.

This clonotype came up many times. The rearrangement links TRBV7-2 to TRBJ2-5; D may be TRBD1 (6 bases). The CDR3 consists of 14 residues. Germline V gene lookup returns CDR1 SGHTA and CDR2 FQGNSA. Trimming pared 5 bases from V and 4 bases from J, leaving 14 bases between. CDR3 DNA sequence: TGTGCCAGCAGCCGTACAGGGCAAGTAGAGACCCAGTACTTC. Its protein product is CASSRTGQVETQYF.

This chain joins TRBV4-3 and TRBJ2-3; TRBD2 aligns across 13 bases. Looked up from germline, CDR1 is LGHNA and CDR2 is YSLEER. CDR3 size: 18 residues. After removal of 0 bases from V and 2 bases from J, the junction contained 5 bases not matched to a gene. The CDR3 protein is CASSQEPGLAGTTDTQYF. CDR3 sequence (DNA): TGCGCCAGCAGCCAAGAACCGGGACTAGCGGGGACCACAGATACGCAGTATTTT.

The V gene is TRBV7-9, the J gene TRBJ1-2, with D tentatively TRBD1 (6 bases). The CDR3 totals 15 residues. The germline V gene has CDR1 SEHNR and CDR2 FQNEAQ (reference sequence). Trimming cost V 3 bases and J 7 bases, with 18 bases left between them. CDR3 protein: CASSFVKAGVSGYTF. The CDR3, as DNA: TGTGCCAGCAGCTTCGTTAAGGCAGGGGTAAGTGGCTACACCTTC.

This clonotype was counted between two and nine times. A single base separates this from a much larger clone, so it may be a read error. The chain links TRBV7-3 to TRBJ2-7, with a weak D call TRBD1 (6 bases). V was shortened by 2 bases and J by 7 bases, with 15 bases between the two germline ends. In germline, CDR1 is SGHTA, CDR2 FQGTGA. CDR3 length equals 14 residues. CDR3: CASSLGMGDNEQYF. The CDR3 coding sequence is TGTGCCAGCAGCTTAGGGATGGGGGACAATGAGCAGTACTTC.

This clonotype showed up just a few times. The chain employs TRBV20-1 and TRBJ1-5, with D unresolved. Germline loops: CDR1 DFQATT, CDR2 SNEGSKA (reference sequence). The V end was cut by 1 base, the J end by 1 base, with 14 bases between. This CDR3 comprises 16 residues. CDR3 nucleotide sequence: TGCAGTGCTAGAGTGAGATCCACCGGGAGCAATCAGCCCCAGCATTTT. Its protein product is CSARVRSTGSNQPQHF.

This clonotype was seen only a few times. V and J are TRBV4-3 and TRBJ2-2; unclear D gene. The CDR3 runs 15 residues. The germline V and J ends were trimmed by 4 bases and 4 bases, with 13 bases remaining between them. Germline assignment: CDR1 LGHNA and CDR2 YSLEER. Here the CDR3 reads CASSLGSLGTGELFF. As DNA, the CDR3 is TGCGCCAGCAGCCTAGGTAGCCTTGGCACCGGGGAGCTGTTTTTT.

This clonotype was detected a few times. The CDR3 is CSVVRDRDSYEQYF. DNA of the CDR3: TGCAGCGTTGTTCGGGACAGGGACTCCTACGAGCAGTACTTC. This chain links TRBV29-1 with TRBJ2-7, with 9 bases lining up with TRBD1. CDR3 length: 14 amino acids. Germline-derived CDR1 and CDR2 are SQVTM and ANQGSEA. J was trimmed by 0 bases and V by 4 bases; bases with no gene match: 4.

The chain recombines TRBV7-9 with TRBJ2-1; 8 nucleotides align to TRBD2. In germline, CDR1 is SEHNR, CDR2 FQNEAQ (reference sequence). The V gene end was trimmed by 6 bases and the J gene end by 4 bases; junction bases not matched to a gene: 17. The CDR3 spans 18 residues. The CDR3 DNA sequence: TGTGCCAGCAGTTTCCGGGACGGGCGGGGGGCCTCATACAATGAGCAGTTCTTC. It codes for CASSFRDGRGASYNEQFF. Drawing the rest from reference TRBV7-9 and TRBJ2-1, the complete variable domain is DTGVSQNPRHKITKRGQNVTFRCDPISEHNRLYWYRQTLGQGPEFLTYFQNEAQLEKSRLLSDRFSAERPKGSFSTLEIQRTEQGDSAMYLCASSFRDGRGASYNEQFFGPGTRLTVL.

The chain has TRBV24-1 and TRBJ1-2; TRBD1 aligns across 7 bases. The ends lost 7 bases at V and 1 base at J; junction bases unmatched: 5. Per the germline V gene, CDR1 is KGHDR and CDR2 is SFDVKD. CDR3 length: 14 residues. In DNA form, the CDR3 reads TGTGCCACCAGCGGACAGGCTAATAACTATGGCTACACCTTC. Translation: CATSGQANNYGYTF.

This clonotype came up once. The V and J genes are TRBV7-6 and TRBJ2-1; TRBD1 agrees at 8 bases. The trim removed 4 bases at V and 4 bases at J, leaving 6 bases unmatched. Germline CDR1 reads SGHVS; CDR2 reads FNYEAQ. This CDR3 spans 15 amino acids. The CDR3 spells CASSYQGARYNEQFF. The DNA of the CDR3 is TGTGCCAGCAGCTATCAGGGGGCGCGGTACAATGAGCAGTTCTTC. Drawing the rest from reference TRBV7-6 and TRBJ2-1, the complete variable domain is GAGVSQSPRYKVTKRGQDVALRCDPISGHVSLYWYRQALGQGPEFLTYFNYEAQQDKSGLPNDRFSAERPEGSISTLTIQRTEQRDSAMYRCASSYQGARYNEQFFGPGTRLTVL.

This clonotype was picked up a small number of times. This chain uses TRBV5-1 with TRBJ1-2; unclear D gene. In germline, CDR1 is SGHRS, CDR2 YFSETQ. This CDR3 is built from 13 residues. Deletions cut 4 bases from V and 7 bases from J, with 14 bases between. The DNA of the CDR3 is TGCGCCAGCAGCGGTGATAGTGGGTCTGGCTACACCTTC. Its protein product is CASSGDSGSGYTF.

The rearrangement joins TRBV6-2 or TRBV6-3 to TRBJ2-7; 8 bases map to TRBD2. The CDR3 covers 15 residues. In germline, CDR1 is MNHEY, CDR2 SVGEGT. V was clipped by 6 bases and J by 7 bases; unmatched bases: 14. CDR3: CASSHQAGVLNEQYF. CDR3 sequence (DNA): TGTGCCAGCAGCCATCAAGCGGGAGTCTTGAATGAGCAGTACTTC.

CDR3 in amino acids: CASSLETPVGTQYF. CDR3 bases: TGTGCCAGCAGCTTAGAGACCCCGGTGGGGACCCAGTACTTC. The chain uses TRBV7-9 and TRBJ2-5; D is unresolved. The germline V gene has CDR1 SEHNR and CDR2 FQNEAQ (reference sequence). CDR3 length: 14 residues. V was trimmed by 1 base and J by 7 bases, leaving 13 bases between them.

Remarks on this clonotype: A single base separates this from a much larger clone, so it may be a read error. The J gene is TRBJ2-1, the V gene TRBV6-5; D might be TRBD2 (6 bases). Germline lookup yields CDR1 MNHEY and CDR2 SVGAGI. Trimming left V 1 base short and J 13 bases short, with 17 bases between. The CDR3 totals 14 residues. In DNA, the CDR3 is TGTGCCAGCAGTTACTGGCGGGACCAAGAGACCCAGTTCTTC. Protein: CASSYWRDQETQFF.

The chain carries TRBV7-2 and TRBJ2-1, with no clear D. Germline assignment: CDR1 SGHTA and CDR2 FQGNSA. The germline V and J ends were trimmed by 1 base and 0 bases, with 7 bases remaining between them. This CDR3 is built from 15 residues. CDR3 sequence: CASSLEYSSYNEQFF. For the CDR3, the DNA is TGTGCCAGCAGCTTAGAGTATAGCTCCTACAATGAGCAGTTCTTC.